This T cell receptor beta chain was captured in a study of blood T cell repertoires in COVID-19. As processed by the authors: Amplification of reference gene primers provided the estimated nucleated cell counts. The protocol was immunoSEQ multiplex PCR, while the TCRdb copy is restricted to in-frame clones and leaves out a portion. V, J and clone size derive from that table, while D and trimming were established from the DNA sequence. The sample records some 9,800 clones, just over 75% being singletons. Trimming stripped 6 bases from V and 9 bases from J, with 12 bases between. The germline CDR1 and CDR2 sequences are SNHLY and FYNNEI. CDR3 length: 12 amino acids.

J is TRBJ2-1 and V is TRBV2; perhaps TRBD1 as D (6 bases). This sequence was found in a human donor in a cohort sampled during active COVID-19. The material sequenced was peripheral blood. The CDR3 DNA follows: TGTGCCAGCAGCCACAGGGTGGGTGAGCAGTTCTTC. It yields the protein CASSHRVGEQFF.